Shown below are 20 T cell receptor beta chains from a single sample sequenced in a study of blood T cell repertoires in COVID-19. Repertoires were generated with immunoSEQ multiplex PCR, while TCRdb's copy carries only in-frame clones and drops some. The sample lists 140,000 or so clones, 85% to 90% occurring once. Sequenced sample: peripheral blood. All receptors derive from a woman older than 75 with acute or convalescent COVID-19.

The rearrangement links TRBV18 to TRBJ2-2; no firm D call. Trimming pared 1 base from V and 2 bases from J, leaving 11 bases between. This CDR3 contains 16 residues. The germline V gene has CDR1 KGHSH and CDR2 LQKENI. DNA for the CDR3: TGTGCCAGCTCACCACGAGGATATGGTAACACCGGGGAGCTGTTTTTT. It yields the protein CASSPRGYGNTGELFF.

The CDR3 DNA reads TGTGCCAGCAAAAGGGAGTGGGACACTGAAGCTTTCTTT. It encodes CASKREWDTEAFF. The V gene is TRBV2, the J gene TRBJ1-1; no firm D call. The CDR3 loop spans 13 amino acids. V lost 7 bases and J 3 bases, leaving 12 bases between the germline ends. In germline, CDR1 is SNHLY, CDR2 FYNNEI.

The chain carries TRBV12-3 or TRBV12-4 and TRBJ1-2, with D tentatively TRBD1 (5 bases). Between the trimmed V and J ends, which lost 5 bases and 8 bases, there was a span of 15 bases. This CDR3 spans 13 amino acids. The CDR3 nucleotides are TGTGCCAGCAGTCTTTCGGGGCGGGAGGGCTACACCTTC. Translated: CASSLSGREGYTF.

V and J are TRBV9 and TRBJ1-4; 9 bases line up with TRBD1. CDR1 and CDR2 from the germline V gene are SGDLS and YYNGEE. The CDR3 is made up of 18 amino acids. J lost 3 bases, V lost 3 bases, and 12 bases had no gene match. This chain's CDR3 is CASSDSDRGARSNEKLFF. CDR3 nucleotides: TGTGCCAGCAGCGACTCTGACAGGGGGGCCCGTTCTAATGAAAAACTGTTTTTT.

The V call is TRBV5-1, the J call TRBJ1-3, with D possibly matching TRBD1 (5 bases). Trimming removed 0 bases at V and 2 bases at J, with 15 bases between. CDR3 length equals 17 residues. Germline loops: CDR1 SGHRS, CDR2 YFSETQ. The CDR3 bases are TGCGCCAGCAGCTTGGCCGCGGGCGGGGCGGCTGGAAACACCATATATTTT. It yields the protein CASSLAAGGAAGNTIYF.

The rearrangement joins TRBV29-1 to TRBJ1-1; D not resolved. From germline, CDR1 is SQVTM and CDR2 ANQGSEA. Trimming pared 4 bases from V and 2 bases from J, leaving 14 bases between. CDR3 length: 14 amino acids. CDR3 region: CSVGRELLNTEAFF. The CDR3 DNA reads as TGCAGCGTTGGCCGAGAACTTTTAAACACTGAAGCTTTCTTT.

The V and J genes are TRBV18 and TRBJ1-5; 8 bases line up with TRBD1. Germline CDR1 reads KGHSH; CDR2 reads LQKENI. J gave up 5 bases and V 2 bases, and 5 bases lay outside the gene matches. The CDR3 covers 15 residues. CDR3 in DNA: TGTGCCAGCTCACCATTTCAGGGGGCGGATCAGCCCCAGCATTTT. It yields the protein CASSPFQGADQPQHF.

DNA for the CDR3: TGTGCCGCCCAAGGGTTAGCGGTGAACACCGGGGAGCTGTTTTTT. Translated, it gives CAAQGLAVNTGELFF. V usage is TRBV6-6 and J usage is TRBJ2-2; tentative D call: TRBD2 (6 bases). Germline V gene data show CDR1 as MNHNY and CDR2 as SVGAGI (reference sequence). The CDR3 covers 15 residues. V lost 11 bases and J 1 base, leaving 17 bases between the germline ends.

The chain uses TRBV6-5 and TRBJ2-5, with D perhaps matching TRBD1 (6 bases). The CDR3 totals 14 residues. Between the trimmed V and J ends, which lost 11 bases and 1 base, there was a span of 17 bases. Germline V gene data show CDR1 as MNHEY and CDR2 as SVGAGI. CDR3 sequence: CASGGTLPQETQYF. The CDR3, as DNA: TGTGCCTCTGGGGGCACACTCCCCCAAGAGACCCAGTACTTC.

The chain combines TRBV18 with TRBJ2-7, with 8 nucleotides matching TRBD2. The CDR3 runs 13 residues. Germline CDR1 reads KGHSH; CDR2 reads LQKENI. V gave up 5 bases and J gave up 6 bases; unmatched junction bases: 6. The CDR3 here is CASSRRGAGEQYF. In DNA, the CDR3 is TGTGCCAGCTCAAGGCGGGGGGCGGGCGAGCAGTACTTC.

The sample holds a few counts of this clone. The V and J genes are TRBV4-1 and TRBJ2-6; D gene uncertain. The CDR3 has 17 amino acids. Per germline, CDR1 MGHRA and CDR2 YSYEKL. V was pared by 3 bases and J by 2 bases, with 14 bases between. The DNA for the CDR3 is TGCGCCAGCAGCCAGCTCGAGCGAGGCACTGGGGCCAACGTCCTGACTTTC. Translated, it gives CASSQLERGTGANVLTF.

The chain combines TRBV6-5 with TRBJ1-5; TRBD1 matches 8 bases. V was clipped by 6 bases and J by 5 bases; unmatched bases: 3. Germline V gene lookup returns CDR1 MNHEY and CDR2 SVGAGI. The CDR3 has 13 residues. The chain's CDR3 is CASSRDRYQPQHF. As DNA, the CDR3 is TGTGCCAGCAGCCGGGACAGGTATCAGCCCCAGCATTTT.

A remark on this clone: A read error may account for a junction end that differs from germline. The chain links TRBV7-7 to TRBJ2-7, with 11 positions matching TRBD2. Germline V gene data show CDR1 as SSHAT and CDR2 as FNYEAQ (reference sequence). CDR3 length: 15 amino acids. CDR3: CASSPGTSGTYEQYF. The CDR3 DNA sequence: TGTGCTAGCAGCCCCGGGACTAGCGGTACCTACGAGCAGTACTTC.

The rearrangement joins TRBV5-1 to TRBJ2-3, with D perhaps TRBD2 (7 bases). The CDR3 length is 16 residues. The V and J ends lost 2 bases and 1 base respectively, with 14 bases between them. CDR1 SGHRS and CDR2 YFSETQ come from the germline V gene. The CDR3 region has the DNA TGCGCCAGCAGCTTCGGGGGCGGGGGAGGCACAGATACGCAGTATTTT. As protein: CASSFGGGGGTDTQYF.

In nucleotides, the CDR3 is TGTGCCAGCAGCTTAAGACAGGCTAACTATGGCTACACCTTC. Amino acids: CASSLRQANYGYTF. The chain recombines TRBV7-9 with TRBJ1-2; a possible D gene is TRBD1 (6 bases). The V end lost 2 bases, the J end lost 0 bases, and 7 bases lay between the germline ends. The CDR3 length is 14 residues. Germline V gene data show CDR1 as SEHNR and CDR2 as FQNEAQ (reference sequence).

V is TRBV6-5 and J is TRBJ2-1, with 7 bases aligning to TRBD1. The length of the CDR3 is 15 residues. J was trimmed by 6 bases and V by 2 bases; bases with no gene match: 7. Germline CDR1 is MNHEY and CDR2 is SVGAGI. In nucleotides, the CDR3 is TGTGCCAGCAGTTACGTATCGGGACAGTTCAATGAGCAGTTCTTC. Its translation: CASSYVSGQFNEQFF.

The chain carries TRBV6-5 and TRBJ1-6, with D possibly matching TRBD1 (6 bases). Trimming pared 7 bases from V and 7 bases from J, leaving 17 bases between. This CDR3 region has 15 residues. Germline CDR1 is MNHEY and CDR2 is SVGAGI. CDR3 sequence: CASTLTGPRNSPLHF. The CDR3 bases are TGTGCCAGCACCCTTACAGGGCCCCGGAATTCACCCCTCCACTTT.

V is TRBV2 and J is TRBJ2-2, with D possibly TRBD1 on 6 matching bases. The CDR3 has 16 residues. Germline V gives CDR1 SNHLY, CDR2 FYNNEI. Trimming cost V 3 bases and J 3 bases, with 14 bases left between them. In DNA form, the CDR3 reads TGTGCCAGCAGTGATGGGGCAGGGGCGTACACCGGGGAGCTGTTTTTT. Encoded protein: CASSDGAGAYTGELFF.

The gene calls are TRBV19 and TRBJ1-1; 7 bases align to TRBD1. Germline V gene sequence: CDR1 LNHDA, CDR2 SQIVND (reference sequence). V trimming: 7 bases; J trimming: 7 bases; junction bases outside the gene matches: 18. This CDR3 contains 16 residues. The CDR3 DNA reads TGTGCCAGTACCCCACTTCCCGGACAGGAACAATTTGAAGCTTTCTTT. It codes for CASTPLPGQEQFEAFF.

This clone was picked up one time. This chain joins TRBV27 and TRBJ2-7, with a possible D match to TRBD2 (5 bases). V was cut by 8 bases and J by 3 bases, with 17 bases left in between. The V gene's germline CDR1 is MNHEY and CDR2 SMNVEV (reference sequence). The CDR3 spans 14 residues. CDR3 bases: TGTGCCAGCGGTTACAACCTCGACTACTACGAGCAGTACTTC. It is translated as CASGYNLDYYEQYF.